One sample yielded the 5 T cell receptor beta chains listed below, sequenced in a study of CD8 T cells in Susac syndrome (dated by TCRdb to between 2018 and 2021). The library was produced with the immunoSEQ multiplex PCR assay. RNA was extracted using the RNeasy kit, and about 0.45 to 1 microgram was reverse transcribed with random hexamers. Starting from the raw public reads, TCRdb applied fastp trimming at Q25, assembled clones with MiXCR and retained in-frame beta chains. Each CDR3 protein appears once, grouped with its most common genes and DNA. This sample gives 50,000 to 55,000 distinct CDR3 sequences in total; more than 85% of them show up just once. Clones ranked in the top ten supply less than 0.8% of the sample. The sample comprised CD8+ T cells from PBMCs. The receptor source for this set is a human donor with Susac syndrome.

V and J are TRBV14 and TRBJ1-1; D ambiguous. Germline V gene data show CDR1 as SGHDN and CDR2 as FVKESK. V was pared by 0 bases and J by 7 bases, with 9 bases between. This CDR3 region has 13 residues. CDR3 coding DNA: TGTGCCAGCAGCCAAGATAGCCGTGGTGAAGCTTTCTTT. Its protein product is CASSQDSRGEAFF. Full variable domain (rest looked up from reference TRBV14 and TRBJ1-1): EAGVTQFPSHSVIEKGQTVTLRCDPISGHDNLYWYRRVMGKEIKFLLHFVKESKQDESGMPNNRFLAERTGGTYSTLKVQPAELEDSGVYFCASSQDSRGEAFFGQGTRLTVV.

J is TRBJ2-3 and V is TRBV7-6, with D unresolved. The CDR3 length is 16 residues. V was clipped by 2 bases and J by 0 bases, with 12 bases between them. CDR1 and CDR2 from the germline V gene are SGHVS and FNYEAQ. CDR3 sequence: CASSLLVADSTDTQYF. The DNA for the CDR3 is TGTGCCAGCAGCTTACTAGTGGCGGATAGCACAGATACGCAGTATTTT.

The chain carries TRBV5-1 and TRBJ2-5; 9 bases are a match to TRBD2. Per the germline V gene, CDR1 is SGHRS and CDR2 is YFSETQ. V was pared by 1 base and J by 0 bases, with 7 bases of the junction left unmatched. CDR3 length equals 17 residues. This CDR3 is CASSLSRSGGNQETQYF. The DNA for the CDR3 is TGCGCCAGCAGCTTGTCAAGGAGCGGGGGGAACCAAGAGACCCAGTACTTC.

The genes are TRBV5-1 and TRBJ1-1; D call uncertain. Germline V gene data show CDR1 as SGHRS and CDR2 as YFSETQ. CDR3 length: 16 residues. V lost 0 bases and J lost 3, with 15 bases in between. The CDR3 DNA sequence: TGCGCCAGCAGCTTGGAGTGGGAGCCGACCCACACTGAAGCTTTCTTT. It specifies CASSLEWEPTHTEAFF.

The J gene is TRBJ1-6, the V gene TRBV9; TRBD1 matches 9 bases. From germline, CDR1 is SGDLS and CDR2 YYNGEE. V shed 1 base and J 9 bases; nucleotides not matched to a gene: 5. This CDR3 contains 15 residues. The CDR3 DNA follows: TGTGCCAGCAGCGTATGGGGACAGGGAGTTTCACCCCTCCACTTT. Its protein is CASSVWGQGVSPLHF.